The rows below give T cell receptor beta chains drawn from one sample of a study of shared clonotypes between healthy human individuals. Generated by immunoSEQ multiplex PCR, the TCRdb table keeps only in-frame clones and is missing some. The sample records more than 2 million clones, less than 95% being singletons. Sequencing was done on a sample of naive CD8+ T cells sorted from blood. These receptors were collected from a man younger than 35 in good health. Both conserved end residues are part of each CDR3. The D gene is left open where the match is weak. Clone size, where shown, is once, few, many, or a class for clones that have expanded.

size	J	D	V	length	CDR3
once	TRBJ2-1	-	TRBV27	14	CASSFYNSNNEQFF
-	TRBJ2-1	TRBD2	TRBV6-5	16	CASSYATSGFYNEQFF
-	TRBJ2-7	TRBD1	TRBV4-1	15	CASSQAPGQGDEQYF
-	TRBJ2-7	-	TRBV4-2	14	CASSPSSIPGGQYF
-	TRBJ1-4	-	TRBV20-1	10	CSAKDKKLFF
-	TRBJ2-7	-	TRBV7-9	15	CASSSEDWVSYEQYF
-	TRBJ2-7	TRBD2	TRBV7-2	14	CASSHGLAAYEQYF
-	TRBJ1-5	-	TRBV4-1	15	CASSQGEGLWEPQHF
-	TRBJ2-4	-	TRBV6-9	15	CASTNQGSAKNIQYF
-	TRBJ2-4	-	TRBV14	16	CASSQKGSLAKNIQYF
-	TRBJ2-1	-	TRBV7-6	12	CASSLGSDEQFF
-	TRBJ1-1	-	TRBV11-2	13	CASSLGTNTEAFF
-	TRBJ2-7	-	TRBV7-2	16	CASSLGVGGFTYEQYF
-	TRBJ1-5	-	TRBV7-2	15	CASSLAGEINQPQHF
once	TRBJ2-7	TRBD2	TRBV6-1	16	CASSGSTSGGGYEQYF
-	TRBJ2-7	-	TRBV6-6	11	CASSYGTEQYF
-	TRBJ2-5	TRBD1	TRBV5-1	15	CASSWRTGLQETQYF
-	TRBJ1-1	TRBD1	TRBV7-6	16	CASSLVQGELNTEAFF
-	TRBJ2-2	-	TRBV5-1	16	CASSLVGAPNTGELFF
few	TRBJ2-7	TRBD2	TRBV4-3	16	CASSQEWAGAIYEQYF
-	TRBJ1-1	-	TRBV6-5	13	CASSYSENTEAFF
-	TRBJ1-2	-	TRBV7-8	16	CASSSMRSTPSYGYTF
-	TRBJ1-1	-	TRBV27	15	CASSLGLGVMTEAFF
once	TRBJ2-1	-	TRBV27	11	CAIYNQGKEVF
-	TRBJ1-6	-	TRBV4-1	14	CASSSVGDNSPLHF
-	TRBJ1-1	TRBD1	TRBV10-3	15	CAISEEGQRNTEAFF
-	TRBJ2-3	-	TRBV12-5	15	CASGLGTGSADTQYF
-	TRBJ2-2	TRBD2	TRBV6-5	15	CASKPEWGGTGELFF
-	TRBJ2-1	TRBD2	TRBV28	15	CASSSGLGRDNEQFF
-	TRBJ1-2	TRBD1	TRBV2	15	CASSEFTGGNYGYTF
-	TRBJ1-3	-	TRBV11-2	17	CASSPGPGTGMGNTIYF
once	TRBJ2-2	TRBD1	TRBV9	17	CASSEGTGYLNTGELFF
-	TRBJ1-2	-	TRBV6-5	10	CAIRGGGYTF
once	TRBJ2-7	-	TRBV4-3	16	CASSQDLWGASYEQYF
once	TRBJ2-5	-	TRBV6-1	12	CASNPLLETQYF
-	TRBJ1-1	-	TRBV7-3	14	CASSLAGSGTEAFF
-	TRBJ2-2	-	TRBV10-1	12	CASSDLTGELFF
-	TRBJ1-2	-	TRBV5-1	14	CASSSNGEPYGYTF
once	TRBJ1-1	TRBD1	TRBV7-6	15	CASSAATGGNTEAFF
-	TRBJ2-7	TRBD1	TRBV4-3	16	CASSQDTGALTYEQYF
-	TRBJ2-2	-	TRBV2	14	CASSEGWGTGELFF